The present TCR beta chain was sequenced within a study of blood T cell repertoires in COVID-19. Germline V gene data show CDR1 as KGHSH and CDR2 as LQKENI. CDR3 length: 12 amino acids. The germline V and J ends were trimmed by 4 bases and 6 bases, with 10 bases remaining between them. Method: immunoSEQ multiplex PCR; TCRdb's copy keeps in-frame clones and lacks some. The sample includes fewer than 300,000 clones, 86% of them seen just once. The chain has TRBV18 and TRBJ2-7; D gene unclear. The TCR sequence derives from a man aged 35 to 55 who had recovered from COVID-19. Input material: peripheral blood. CDR3 bases: TGTGCCAGCTCACGGGTAGGCGGCGAGCAGTACTTC. It specifies CASSRVGGEQYF.